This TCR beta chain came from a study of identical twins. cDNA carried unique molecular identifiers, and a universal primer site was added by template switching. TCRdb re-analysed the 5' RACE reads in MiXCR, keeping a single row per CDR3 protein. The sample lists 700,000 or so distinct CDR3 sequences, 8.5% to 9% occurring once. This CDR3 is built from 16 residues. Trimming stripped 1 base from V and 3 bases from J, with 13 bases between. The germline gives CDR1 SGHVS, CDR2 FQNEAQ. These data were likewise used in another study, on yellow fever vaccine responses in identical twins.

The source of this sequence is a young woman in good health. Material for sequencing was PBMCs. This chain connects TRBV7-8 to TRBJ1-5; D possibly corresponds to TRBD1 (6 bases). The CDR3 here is CASSLEGRGLNQPQHF. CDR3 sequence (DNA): TGTGCCAGCAGCTTAGAGGGCAGGGGTCTCAATCAGCCCCAGCATTTT.